The text below deals with one T cell receptor (beta chain). The data belong to a study of Ad26.COV2.S vaccination and SARS-CoV-2 variants. Generated by immunoSEQ multiplex PCR, the TCRdb table keeps only in-frame clones and is missing some. Here the sample spans roughly 180,000 clones, around 85% being singletons. The sequence derives from a human donor who had recovered from COVID-19. The sample here was peripheral blood, taken after recovery from COVID-19.

The CDR3, as DNA: TGTGCCAGCAGCTCCGGGGGGGCCCAGATAGGGACCCAGTACTTC. Translated, it gives CASSSGGAQIGTQYF. V is TRBV7-9 and J is TRBJ2-5; the match to TRBD2 covers 8 bases. The CDR3 contains 15 residues. CDR1 is SEHNR and CDR2 is FQNEAQ in the germline V gene (reference sequence). V shed 4 bases, J shed 7 bases, and the junction held 11 bases outside the gene matches.